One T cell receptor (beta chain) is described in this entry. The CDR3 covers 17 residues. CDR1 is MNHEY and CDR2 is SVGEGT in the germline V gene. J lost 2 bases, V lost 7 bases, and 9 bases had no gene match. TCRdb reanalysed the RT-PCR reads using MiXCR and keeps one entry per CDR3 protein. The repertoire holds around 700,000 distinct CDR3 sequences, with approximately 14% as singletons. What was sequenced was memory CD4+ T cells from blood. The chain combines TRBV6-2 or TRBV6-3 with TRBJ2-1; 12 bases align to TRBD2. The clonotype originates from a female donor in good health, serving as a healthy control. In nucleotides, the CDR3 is TGTGCCAGCATCCCAGCCGGACTAGCGGGACCCTACAATGAGCAGTTCTTC. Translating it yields CASIPAGLAGPYNEQFF.